These T cell receptor beta chains were read from a single sample in a study of control samples from healthy donors and cancer patients. Sequenced by immunoSEQ multiplex PCR; TCRdb stores in-frame clones only, minus some. This table holds some 80,000 clones, approximately 90% found once. The sequenced sample was PBMCs. These receptors originate from a woman in her sixties or seventies with head and neck cancer. Both conserved end residues are part of each CDR3. Fields, in order: J gene, V gene, D gene, CDR3 protein, CDR3 DNA. A D gene is named only where the DNA matches it firmly.

TRBJ2-7 | TRBV20-1 | TRBD2 | CSASRGEEQYF | TGCAGTGCTTCCCGGGGGGAAGAGCAGTACTTC
TRBJ1-6 | TRBV2 | - | CASSFGAGDSPLHF | TGTGCCAGCAGTTTTGGGGCCGGGGATTCACCCCTCCACTTT
TRBJ1-2 | TRBV5-4 | TRBD1 | CASRQQGDYGYTF | TGTGCCAGCAGGCAACAGGGGGACTATGGCTACACCTTC
TRBJ2-1 | TRBV4-1 | - | CASSQADNYNEQFF | TGCGCCAGCAGCCAAGCCGACAATTACAATGAGCAGTTCTTC
TRBJ1-1 | TRBV19 | - | CASLGGGSTFF | TGTGCCAGCCTAGGAGGCGGGAGCACTTTCTTT
TRBJ1-1 | TRBV5-8 | - | CASSLGWAVLRYTEAFF | TGTGCCAGCAGCTTGGGGTGGGCAGTCCTACGGTACACTGAAGCTTTCTTT
TRBJ2-2 | TRBV28 | TRBD1 | CASSLRDRAGELFF | TGTGCCAGCAGTTTACGGGACAGGGCCGGGGAGCTGTTTTTT
TRBJ2-1 | TRBV6-4 | - | CASSDSKELAPQFF | TGTGCCAGCAGTGACTCGAAGGAGTTAGCCCCTCAGTTCTTC
TRBJ1-1 | TRBV6-1 | - | CASSEGGEGTEAFF | TGTGCCAGCAGTGAAGGGGGGGAAGGAACTGAAGCTTTCTTT
TRBJ2-3 | TRBV6-5 | TRBD2 | CASSYLSGSTDTQYF | TGTGCCAGCAGTTACCTTAGCGGGAGCACAGATACGCAGTATTTT
TRBJ2-7 | TRBV6-1 | - | CASSEWGRGDEQYF | TGTGCCAGCAGTGAATGGGGCAGGGGAGACGAGCAGTACTTC
TRBJ2-1 | TRBV19 | TRBD1 | CASSIDGIAGQGTYNEQFF | TGTGCCAGTAGTATAGATGGAATTGCGGGACAGGGGACCTACAATGAGCAGTTCTTC
TRBJ2-5 | TRBV19 | TRBD1 | CASSPYGTGVGETQYF | TGTGCCAGTAGCCCCTACGGGACAGGGGTTGGAGAGACCCAGTACTTC
TRBJ2-5 | TRBV20-1 | - | CSASVAGRETQYF | TGCAGTGCTAGTGTTGCAGGGAGGGAGACCCAGTACTTC
TRBJ2-1 | TRBV28 | - | CASSLRTLRDDWEQFF | TGTGCCAGCAGTCTGAGGACTTTGAGGGACGATTGGGAGCAGTTCTTC
TRBJ2-2 | TRBV9 | TRBD2 | CASSSPSGRALTGELFF | TGTGCCAGCAGCTCTCCTAGCGGGAGGGCCTTAACCGGGGAGCTGTTTTTT